This TCR beta chain is drawn from a study of cytomegalovirus exposure and HLA in healthy donors. Findings of the study overall: The listing of approximately 160 TCR beta chains classed them as cytomegalovirus-associated.

Details on this clone: The antigen remains undetermined.

Per germline, CDR1 GTSNPN and CDR2 SVGIG (reference sequence). CDR3 length: 15 residues. Deletions cut 3 bases from V and 7 bases from J, with 21 bases between. The primer mix had 60 Vbeta and 13 Jbeta primers. Profiling relied on immunoSEQ multiplex PCR, and the TCRdb table lists in-frame clones only, not all of them. The sample shows under 200,000 clones, approximately 84% of them seen only once. The source material was PBMCs. The chain uses TRBV30 and TRBJ1-2, with TRBD1 as a possible D gene (5 bases). The clonotype comes from a boy between 10 and 17 years old in good health and CMV-seronegative. The CDR3 nucleotides are TGTGCCTGGAGCGTGGACATAGTAGACGGTCGTGGCTACACCTTC. This translates into CAWSVDIVDGRGYTF. The variable domain in full, completed from reference TRBV30 and TRBJ1-2, reads SQTIHQWPATLVQPVGSPLSLECTVEGTSNPNLYWYRQAAGRGLQLLFYSVGIGQISSEVPQNLSASRPQDRQFILSSKKLLLSDSGFYLCAWSVDIVDGRGYTFGSGTRLTVV.